This TCR beta chain was sequenced for a study of blood T cells in healthy people across ages. Germline V lookup: CDR1 LNHDA, CDR2 SQIVND (reference sequence). V lost 7 bases to trimming and J lost 2 bases, with 14 bases between them. The CDR3 length is 15 residues. Using a J-beta primer mix together with a sample-barcoded 5' primer, a second PCR was run for roughly 6 to 12 cycles. TCRdb re-called the 5' RACE reads with MiXCR, one entry per CDR3 protein. The sample lists roughly 800,000 distinct CDR3 sequences, 20% to 25% seen once, with 3% to 4% in the top ten. These same records also appear under a second study, on T cells of mothers and their children.

The specimen sequenced was blood. The gene calls are TRBV19 and TRBJ2-2; no clear D. The receptor comes from a boy aged 10-17 years in good health. The CDR3 protein is CASNLAVSNTGELFF. The CDR3 DNA reads TGTGCCAGTAACCTGGCTGTTTCTAACACCGGGGAGCTGTTTTTT.